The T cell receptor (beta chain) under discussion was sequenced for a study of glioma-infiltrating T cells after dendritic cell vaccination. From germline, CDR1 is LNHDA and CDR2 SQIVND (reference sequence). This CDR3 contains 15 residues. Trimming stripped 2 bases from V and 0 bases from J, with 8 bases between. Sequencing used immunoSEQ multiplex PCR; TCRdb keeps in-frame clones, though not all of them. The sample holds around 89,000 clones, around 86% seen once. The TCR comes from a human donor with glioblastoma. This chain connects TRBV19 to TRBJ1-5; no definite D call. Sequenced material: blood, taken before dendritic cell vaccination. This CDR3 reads CASSIQASSNQPQHF. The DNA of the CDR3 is TGTGCCAGTAGTATACAGGCCAGTAGCAATCAGCCCCAGCATTTT.